Reported below is one T cell receptor (beta chain). Sequencing was performed with immunoSEQ multiplex PCR; in TCRdb, only in-frame clones are kept and a portion is missing. Among 250,000 or so clones listed, approximately 80% were seen once. This sample was included in a study of blood T cell repertoires in COVID-19. On the study more broadly: The analysed material was cDNA or gDNA that came from T cells, B-cell-depleted T cells, or PBMCs.

The CDR3 has 15 residues. Germline CDR1 SGHVS, CDR2 FQNEAQ. Losses at the gene ends were 2 bases for V and 2 bases for J; bases not matched to a gene: 6. Input material: peripheral blood. The TCR was taken from a man between 60 and 75 years old with acute or convalescent COVID-19. The V gene is TRBV7-8, the J gene TRBJ2-7; 7 bases map to TRBD1. The CDR3 is CASSLPYRGPYEQYF. The DNA of the CDR3 is TGTGCCAGCAGCTTACCGTACAGGGGCCCCTACGAGCAGTACTTC.